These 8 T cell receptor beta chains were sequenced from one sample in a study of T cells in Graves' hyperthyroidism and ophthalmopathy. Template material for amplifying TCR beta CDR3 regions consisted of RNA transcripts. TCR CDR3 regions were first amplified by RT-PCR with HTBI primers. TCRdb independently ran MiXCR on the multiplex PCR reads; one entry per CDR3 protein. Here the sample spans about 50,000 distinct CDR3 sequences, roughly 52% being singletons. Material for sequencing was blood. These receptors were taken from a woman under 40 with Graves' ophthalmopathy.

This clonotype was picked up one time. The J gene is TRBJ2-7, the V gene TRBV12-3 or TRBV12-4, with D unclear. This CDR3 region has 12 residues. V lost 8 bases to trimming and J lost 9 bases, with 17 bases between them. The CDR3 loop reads CASAFSPETQYF. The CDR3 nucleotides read TGTGCCAGCGCCTTTTCCCCAGAGACGCAGTACTTC.

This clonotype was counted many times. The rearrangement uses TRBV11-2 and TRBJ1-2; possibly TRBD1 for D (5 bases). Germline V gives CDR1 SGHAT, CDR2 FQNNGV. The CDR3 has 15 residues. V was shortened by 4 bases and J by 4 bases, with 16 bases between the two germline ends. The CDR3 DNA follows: TGTGCCAGCAGCTCCAGAGGCCGGGGGGGCTATGGCTACACCTTC. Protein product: CASSSRGRGGYGYTF.

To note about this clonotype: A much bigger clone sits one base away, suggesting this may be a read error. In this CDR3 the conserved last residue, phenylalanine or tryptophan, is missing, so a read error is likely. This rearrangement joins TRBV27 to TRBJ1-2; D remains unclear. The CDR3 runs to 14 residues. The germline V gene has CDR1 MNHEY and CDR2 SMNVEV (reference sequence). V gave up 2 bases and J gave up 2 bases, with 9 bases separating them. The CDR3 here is CASSLTYSNYGYTL. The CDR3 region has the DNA TGTGCCAGCAGTTTAACTTACAGCAACTATGGCTACACCCTC.

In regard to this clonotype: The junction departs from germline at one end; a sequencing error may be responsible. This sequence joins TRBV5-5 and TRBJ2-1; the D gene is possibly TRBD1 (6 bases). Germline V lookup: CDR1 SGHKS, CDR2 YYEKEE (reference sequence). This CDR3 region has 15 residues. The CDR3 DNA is TGTGCCAGCAGCTTGGCCCAGGGGCGATACAAGGAGCAGTGCTTC. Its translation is CASSLAQGRYKEQCF. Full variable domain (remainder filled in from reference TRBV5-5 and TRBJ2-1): DAGVTQSPTHLIKTRGQQVTLRCSPISGHKSVSWYQQVLGQGPQFIFQYYEKEERGRGNFPDRFSARQFPNYSSELNVNALLLGDSALYLCASSLAQGRYKEQCFGPGTRLTVL.

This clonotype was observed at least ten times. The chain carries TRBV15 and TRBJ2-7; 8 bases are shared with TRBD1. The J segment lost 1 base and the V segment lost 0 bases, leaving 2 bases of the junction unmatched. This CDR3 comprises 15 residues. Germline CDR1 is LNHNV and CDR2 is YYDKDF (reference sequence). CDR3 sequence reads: CATSRDRGRSYEQYF. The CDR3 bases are TGTGCCACCAGCAGAGACAGGGGGCGTTCCTACGAGCAGTACTTC. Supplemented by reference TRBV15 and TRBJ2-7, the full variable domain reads DAMVIQNPRYQVTQFGKPVTLSCSQTLNHNVMYWYQQKSSQAPKLLFHYYDKDFNNEADTPDNFQSRRPNTSFCFLDIRSPGLGDTAMYLCATSRDRGRSYEQYFGPGTRLTVT.

For the CDR3, the DNA is TGTGCCATCAGTGAGCGACAGGGTTCAGGCACCATATATTTT. Its protein product is CAISERQGSGTIYF. The chain employs TRBV10-3 and TRBJ1-3; TRBD1 matches at 7 bases. The CDR3 extends over 14 amino acids. Losses at the gene ends were 2 bases for V and 9 bases for J; bases not matched to a gene: 7. CDR1 and CDR2 (germline): ENHRY, SYGVKD.

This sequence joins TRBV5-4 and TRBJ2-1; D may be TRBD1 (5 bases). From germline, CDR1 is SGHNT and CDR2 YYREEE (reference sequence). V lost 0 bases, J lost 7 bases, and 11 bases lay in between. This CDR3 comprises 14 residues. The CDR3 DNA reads TGTGCCAGCAGCTTGGCAGGGCAGAATAATGAGCAGTTCTTC. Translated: CASSLAGQNNEQFF. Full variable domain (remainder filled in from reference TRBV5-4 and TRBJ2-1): ETGVTQSPTHLIKTRGQQVTLRCSSQSGHNTVSWYQQALGQGPQFIFQYYREEENGRGNFPPRFSGLQFPNYSSELNVNALELDDSALYLCASSLAGQNNEQFFGPGTRLTVL.

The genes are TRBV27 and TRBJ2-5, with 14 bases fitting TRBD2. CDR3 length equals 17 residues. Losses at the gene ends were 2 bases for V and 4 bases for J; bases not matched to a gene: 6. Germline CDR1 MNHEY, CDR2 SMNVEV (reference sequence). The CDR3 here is CASSLTRTSGGRETQYF. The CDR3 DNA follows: TGTGCCAGCAGTTTAACTCGGACTAGCGGGGGGAGAGAGACCCAGTACTTC.